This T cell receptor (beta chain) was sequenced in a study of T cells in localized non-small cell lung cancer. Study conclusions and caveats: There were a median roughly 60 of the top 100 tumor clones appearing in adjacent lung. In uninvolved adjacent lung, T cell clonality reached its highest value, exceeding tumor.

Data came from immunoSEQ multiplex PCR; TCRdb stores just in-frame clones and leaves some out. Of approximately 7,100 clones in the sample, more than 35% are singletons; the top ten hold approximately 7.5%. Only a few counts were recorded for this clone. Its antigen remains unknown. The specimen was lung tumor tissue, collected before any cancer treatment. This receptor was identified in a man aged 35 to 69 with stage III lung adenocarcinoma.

The CDR3 nucleotides are TGTGCCAGTAGTATAGAGGGTGGCTACACCTTC. Amino acids: CASSIEGGYTF. The gene calls are TRBV19 and TRBJ1-2, with D unclear. The CDR3 sequence is 11 residues long. The germline V and J ends were trimmed by 0 bases and 7 bases, with 3 bases remaining between them. The V gene's germline CDR1 is LNHDA and CDR2 SQIVND (reference sequence).